This T cell receptor beta chain was captured by sequencing in a study of blood T cell repertoires in COVID-19. Study overall: The United States, Italy and Spain provided the acute and convalescent COVID-19 samples. Nucleic acid was either cDNA or gDNA, and it came from T cells, B-cell-depleted T cells, or PBMCs.

The sample holds one count of this clone. The germline V gene has CDR1 SGHRS and CDR2 YFSETQ. V lost 2 bases, J lost 4 bases, and 7 bases stayed unmatched. CDR3 length equals 16 residues. Patients from Seattle were sampled longitudinally, starting during active infection. In the original processing: Amplification of reference gene primers provided the estimated nucleated cell counts. The protocol was immunoSEQ multiplex PCR, while the TCRdb copy is restricted to in-frame clones and leaves out a portion. That table furnishes V, J and clone size, whereas the DNA furnished D and trimming. The sample lists around 52,000 clones, around 87% seen once, with around 21% in the top ten.

The V gene is TRBV5-1, the J gene TRBJ2-1; 9 bases are shared with TRBD1. The TCR was taken from an elderly woman with COVID-19, enrolled during active disease. Material for sequencing was peripheral blood. CDR3 nucleotide sequence: TGCGCCAGCAGCTTACAACCCGGGACAGGGTACAATGAGCAGTTCTTC. Protein product: CASSLQPGTGYNEQFF.